These 12 T cell receptor beta chains were all obtained from the same sample, sequenced in a study of beta chain features in type 1 diabetes (dated by TCRdb to 2016 to 2019). The library was generated by the immunoSEQ multiplex PCR assay. The High Capacity cDNA Reverse Transcription Kit was used to reverse transcribe all of the isolated RNA, meaning that expressed TCRB transcripts were what got sequenced. Drawn from immuneACCESS, this table holds only the in-frame rearrangements with V and J called that TCRdb kept. Clones are partly lost; checked studies trace under half to an unresolved V gene and leave the rest unexplained. Within this sample are 300,000 to 400,000 clones, with roughly an eighth of them counted one time only. The ten largest clones capture less than 0.02% of the sample. The source material was naive CD4+ T cells from blood. In light of the paper, this sample's cell subset or site label describes: true naive CD4+ T cells. These receptors all come from a man younger than 35 in good health.

The chain uses TRBV5-1 and TRBJ1-2; the D is unclear. Germline lookup yields CDR1 SGHRS and CDR2 YFSETQ. CDR3 length equals 15 residues. V was shortened by 0 bases and J by 0 bases, with 9 bases between the two germline ends. The CDR3 coding sequence is TGCGCCAGCAGCTTGGTCCCAGGTACTAACTATGGCTACACCTTC. Translation gives CASSLVPGTNYGYTF.

This clone was counted a few times. The chain carries TRBV11-2 and TRBJ1-5; D is possibly TRBD1 (5 bases). The CDR3 has 15 amino acids. Trimming took 0 bases from V and 2 from J, leaving 8 bases between them. Germline V gene data show CDR1 as SGHAT and CDR2 as FQNNGV. CDR3 coding DNA: TGTGCCAGCAGCTTAGATGGCAGGGGCAATCAGCCCCAGCATTTT. This sequence encodes CASSLDGRGNQPQHF.

This clone has only a few counts. V is TRBV4-1 and J is TRBJ2-1, with 13 positions matching TRBD2. Losses at the gene ends were 0 bases for V and 9 bases for J; bases not matched to a gene: 8. CDR3 length: 17 amino acids. Germline CDR1 MGHRA, CDR2 YSYEKL. The DNA of the CDR3 is TGCGCCAGCAGCCAAGAAGGGAGACTAGCGGGGGGCCTTGAGCAGTTCTTC. It specifies CASSQEGRLAGGLEQFF.

The chain combines TRBV18 with TRBJ2-7; TRBD1 aligns across 9 bases. V shed 4 bases and J 3 bases; nucleotides not matched to a gene: 13. The CDR3 spans 17 residues. CDR1 KGHSH and CDR2 LQKENI come from the germline V gene. The CDR3 bases are TGTGCCAGCTCACGACTTTTGCCGGGACAGGGCTTCTACGAGCAGTACTTC. Protein product: CASSRLLPGQGFYEQYF.

The chain is built from TRBV5-1 and TRBJ2-3; 7 bases map to TRBD2. The CDR3 runs to 15 residues. After removal of 0 bases from V and 5 bases from J, the junction contained 6 bases not matched to a gene. Germline-derived CDR1 and CDR2 are SGHRS and YFSETQ. The CDR3 DNA is TGCGCCAGCAGCTTGGATCAGGGAGGGGTAGATACGCAGTATTTT. Its translation: CASSLDQGGVDTQYF.

This rearrangement joins TRBV30 to TRBJ1-6; D gene unclear. The V and J ends lost 3 bases and 6 bases respectively, with 12 bases between them. Germline lookup yields CDR1 GTSNPN and CDR2 SVGIG (reference sequence). The CDR3 is 14 amino acids. CDR3 residues: CAWSSGQFNSPLHF. As DNA, the CDR3 is TGTGCCTGGAGCAGCGGCCAGTTTAATTCACCCCTCCACTTT.

The V call is TRBV28, the J call TRBJ1-5, with D tentatively TRBD1 (6 bases). CDR3 length: 12 amino acids. With 3 bases removed from V and 8 bases from J, the gap between germline ends came to 8 bases. Germline V gene lookup returns CDR1 MDHEN and CDR2 SYDVKM. This CDR3 reads CASSLYREPQHF. The CDR3 coding sequence is TGTGCCAGCAGTTTGTACAGGGAGCCCCAGCATTTT.

This clone has more than one count but fewer than ten. The V and J genes are TRBV7-9 and TRBJ2-1; 9 positions match TRBD2. Germline V gene data show CDR1 as SEHNR and CDR2 as FQNEAQ (reference sequence). There are 15 residues in the CDR3. The ends lost 5 bases at V and 2 bases at J; junction bases unmatched: 4. CDR3 DNA sequence: TGTGCCAGCAGCGCTAGCGGGACCGCCTACAATGAGCAGTTCTTC. This translates into CASSASGTAYNEQFF. The full variable domain, completed using reference TRBV7-9 and TRBJ2-1, is DTGVSQNPRHKITKRGQNVTFRCDPISEHNRLYWYRQTLGQGPEFLTYFQNEAQLEKSRLLSDRFSAERPKGSFSTLEIQRTEQGDSAMYLCASSASGTAYNEQFFGPGTRLTVL.

The sample holds a few counts of this clone. The gene calls are TRBV5-1 and TRBJ2-3, with a tentative D call TRBD1 (5 bases). Germline V gives CDR1 SGHRS, CDR2 YFSETQ. V was shortened by 0 bases and J by 2 bases, with 10 bases between the two germline ends. This CDR3 is 15 amino acids long. Here the CDR3 DNA reads TGCGCCAGCAGCTTGGAAGGGGCTTCCACAGATACGCAGTATTTT. Encoded protein: CASSLEGASTDTQYF.

The chain employs TRBV7-2 and TRBJ2-5; 7 bases are a match to TRBD2. This CDR3 is built from 14 residues. From germline, CDR1 is SGHTA and CDR2 FQGNSA. V was pared by 3 bases and J by 2 bases, with 3 bases of the junction left unmatched. CDR3 DNA sequence: TGTGCCAGCAGCTTCGGGGGAGGGCAAGAGACCCAGTACTTC. It encodes CASSFGGGQETQYF.

The rearrangement uses TRBV7-2 and TRBJ2-7; 7 bases map to TRBD1. Germline CDR1 SGHTA, CDR2 FQGNSA. The CDR3 has 14 residues. Unmatched junction bases numbered 2, after V lost 1 base and J lost 2 bases. The CDR3 DNA is TGTGCCAGCAGCTTAGAGACAGGGACCTACGAGCAGTACTTC. Translation gives CASSLETGTYEQYF.

V gene TRBV6-5 combines with J gene TRBJ2-1, with a tentative D call TRBD2 (5 bases). This CDR3 has 15 residues. The V gene lost 2 bases and the J gene lost 9 bases, with 17 bases spanning the gap. CDR1 and CDR2 from the germline V gene are MNHEY and SVGAGI. CDR3 coding DNA: TGTGCCAGCAGTTACGAGGGAAATTCCTTCCGTGAGCAGTTCTTC. Protein sequence: CASSYEGNSFREQFF.